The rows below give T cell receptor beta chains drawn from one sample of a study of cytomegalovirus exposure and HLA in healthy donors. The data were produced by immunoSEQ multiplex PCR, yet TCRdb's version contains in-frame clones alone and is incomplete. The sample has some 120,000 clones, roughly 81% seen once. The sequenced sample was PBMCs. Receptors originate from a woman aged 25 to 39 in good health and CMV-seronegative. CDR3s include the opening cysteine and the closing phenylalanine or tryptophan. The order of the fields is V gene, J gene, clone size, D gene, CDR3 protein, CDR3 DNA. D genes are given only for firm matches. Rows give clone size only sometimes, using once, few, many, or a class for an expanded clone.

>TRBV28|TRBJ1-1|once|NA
CASSFRTLSPTEAFF
TGTGCCAGCAGTTTCCGGACACTTTCCCCCACTGAAGCTTTCTTT
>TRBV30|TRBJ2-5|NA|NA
CAWRWGPNQETQYF
TGTGCCTGGCGATGGGGGCCGAACCAAGAGACCCAGTACTTC
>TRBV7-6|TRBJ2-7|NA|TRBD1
CASSKGTGESDEQYF
TGTGCCAGCAGCAAAGGGACAGGGGAGAGCGACGAGCAGTACTTC
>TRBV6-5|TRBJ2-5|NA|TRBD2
CASSSVGTSWETQYF
TGTGCCAGCAGTTCCGTCGGGACTAGCTGGGAGACCCAGTACTTC
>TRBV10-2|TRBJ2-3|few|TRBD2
CASRLAGEDTQYF
TGCGCCAGTAGACTAGCCGGGGAAGATACGCAGTATTTT
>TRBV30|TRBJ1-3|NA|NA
CAWCDSGMGTIYF
TGTGCCTGGTGTGACAGCGGGATGGGCACCATATATTTT
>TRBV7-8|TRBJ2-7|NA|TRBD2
CASSFYSGAPDYEQYF
TGTGCCAGCAGCTTCTATAGCGGGGCTCCTGACTACGAGCAGTACTTC
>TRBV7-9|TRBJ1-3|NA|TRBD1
CASSLQGASTGNTIYF
TGTGCCAGCAGCTTACAGGGGGCTAGTACCGGAAACACCATATATTTT
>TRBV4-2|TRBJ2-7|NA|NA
CASSQGTRNLYEQYF
TGTGCCAGCAGCCAAGGAACCAGGAACCTCTACGAGCAGTACTTC
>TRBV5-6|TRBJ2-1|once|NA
CASSLEQGLWQFF
TGTGCCAGCAGCTTAGAACAGGGCCTCTGGCAGTTCTTC
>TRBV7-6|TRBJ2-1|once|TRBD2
CASSILAGELGEQFF
TGTGCCAGCAGCATACTAGCGGGAGAGCTCGGTGAGCAGTTCTTC
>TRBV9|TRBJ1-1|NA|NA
CASSPRTVMNTEAFF
TGTGCCAGCAGCCCTCGGACAGTGATGAACACTGAAGCTTTCTTT
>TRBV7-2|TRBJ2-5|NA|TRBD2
CASSQTLLAGGGGTQYF
TGTGCCAGCAGTCAGACCCTACTAGCGGGGGGAGGGGGGACCCAGTACTTC
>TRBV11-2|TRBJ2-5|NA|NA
CASSLGSQETQYF
TGTGCCAGCAGCTTGGGCAGTCAAGAGACCCAGTACTTC
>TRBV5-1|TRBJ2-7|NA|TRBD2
CASSTGLAGGTYEQYF
TGCGCCAGCAGCACGGGACTAGCGGGAGGAACCTACGAGCAGTACTTC
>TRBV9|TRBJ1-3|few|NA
CASSAFAYGGRGNTIYF
TGTGCCAGCAGCGCCTTCGCGTATGGTGGCCGAGGGAACACCATATATTTT
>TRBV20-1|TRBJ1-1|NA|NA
CSARDNEAFF
TGCAGTGCTAGGGACAATGAAGCTTTCTTT
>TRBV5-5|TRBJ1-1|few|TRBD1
CASSLEWTGEAFF
TGTGCCAGCAGCTTGGAGTGGACAGGTGAAGCTTTCTTT
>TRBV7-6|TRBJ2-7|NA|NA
CASSPSGLPVEQYF
TGTGCCAGCAGCCCCTCGGGACTCCCTGTGGAGCAGTACTTC
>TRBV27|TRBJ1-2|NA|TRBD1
CASKRGTGASTYGYTF
TGTGCCAGCAAAAGGGGGACAGGGGCTTCAACCTATGGCTACACCTTC
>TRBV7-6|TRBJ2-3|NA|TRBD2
CASSLMLAGGDTQYF
TGTGCCAGCAGCTTAATGTTGGCGGGGGGAGATACGCAGTATTTT
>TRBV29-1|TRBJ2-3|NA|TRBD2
CSLGTSSTDTQYF
TGCAGCCTCGGGACTAGCAGCACAGATACGCAGTATTTT
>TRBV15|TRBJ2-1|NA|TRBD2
CATSSLSGGSYNEQFF
TGTGCCACCAGCAGCCTTAGCGGGGGTTCCTACAATGAGCAGTTCTTC
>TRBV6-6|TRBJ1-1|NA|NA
CASSYSTIDTEAFF
TGTGCCAGCAGTTACTCGACTATCGACACTGAAGCTTTCTTT
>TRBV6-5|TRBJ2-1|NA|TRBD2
CASSYPGLADNNEQFF
TGTGCCAGCAGTTACCCGGGACTAGCTGACAACAATGAGCAGTTCTTC
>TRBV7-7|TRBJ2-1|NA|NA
CASSRSGHNNEQFF
TGTGCTAGCAGCAGATCGGGACACAACAATGAGCAGTTCTTC
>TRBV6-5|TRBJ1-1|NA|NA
CASSYQYPHTEAFF
TGTGCCAGCAGTTACCAGTACCCTCACACTGAAGCTTTCTTT
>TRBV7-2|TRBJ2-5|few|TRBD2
CASSQGLAQETQYF
TGTGCCAGCAGCCAGGGACTAGCCCAAGAGACCCAGTACTTC
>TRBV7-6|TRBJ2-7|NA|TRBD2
CASSSTSAGGPYEQYF
TGTGCCAGCAGCTCAACTTCAGCGGGAGGGCCTTACGAGCAGTACTTC
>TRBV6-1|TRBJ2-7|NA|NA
CASSDGGQLLVF
TGTGCCAGCAGTGATGGGGGACAACTATTAGTATTC
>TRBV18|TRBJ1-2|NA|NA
CASSPQGREGYTF
TGTGCCAGCTCACCACAGGGGAGGGAAGGCTACACCTTC
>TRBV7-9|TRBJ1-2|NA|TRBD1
CSSSLVGTGYNYGYTF
TGTTCCAGCAGCTTAGTTGGGACAGGGTATAACTATGGCTACACCTTC
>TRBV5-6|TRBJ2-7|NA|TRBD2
CASTSESSYEQYF
TGTGCCAGTACTAGCGAGAGCTCCTACGAGCAGTACTTC
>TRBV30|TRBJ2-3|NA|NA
CAWSVLRDTQYF
TGTGCCTGGAGTGTTTTGCGGGATACGCAGTATTTT